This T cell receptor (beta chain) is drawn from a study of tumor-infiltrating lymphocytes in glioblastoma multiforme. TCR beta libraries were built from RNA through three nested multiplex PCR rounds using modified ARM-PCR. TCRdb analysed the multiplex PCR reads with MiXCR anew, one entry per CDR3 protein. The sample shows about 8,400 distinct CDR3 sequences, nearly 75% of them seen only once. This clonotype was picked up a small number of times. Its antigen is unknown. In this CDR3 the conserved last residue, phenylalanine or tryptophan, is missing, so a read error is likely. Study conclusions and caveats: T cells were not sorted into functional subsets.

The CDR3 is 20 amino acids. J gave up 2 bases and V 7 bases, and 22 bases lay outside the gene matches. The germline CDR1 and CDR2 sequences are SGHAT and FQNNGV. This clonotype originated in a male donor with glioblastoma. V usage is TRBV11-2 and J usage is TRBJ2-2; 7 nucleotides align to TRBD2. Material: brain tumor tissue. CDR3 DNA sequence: TGTGCCAGCACCTCCTCGTTCGGCCAAGGGCTAGCGGTAAACACCGGGGAGCTGTTTCTT. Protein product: CASTSSFGQGLAVNTGELFL.